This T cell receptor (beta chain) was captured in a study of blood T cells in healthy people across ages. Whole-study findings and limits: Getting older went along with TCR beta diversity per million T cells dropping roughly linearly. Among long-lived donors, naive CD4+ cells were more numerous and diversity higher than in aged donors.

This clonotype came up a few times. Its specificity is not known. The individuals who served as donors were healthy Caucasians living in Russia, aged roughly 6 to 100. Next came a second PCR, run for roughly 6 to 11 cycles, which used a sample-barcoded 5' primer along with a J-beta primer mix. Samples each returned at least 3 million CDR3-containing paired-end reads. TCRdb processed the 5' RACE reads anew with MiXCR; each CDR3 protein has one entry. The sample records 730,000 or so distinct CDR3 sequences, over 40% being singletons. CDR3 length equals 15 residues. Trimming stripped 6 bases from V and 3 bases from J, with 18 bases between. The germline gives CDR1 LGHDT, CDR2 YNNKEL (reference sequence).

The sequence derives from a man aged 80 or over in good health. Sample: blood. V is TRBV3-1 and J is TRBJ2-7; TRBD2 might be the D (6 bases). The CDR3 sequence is CASSPGTVIDYEQYF. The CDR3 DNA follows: TGTGCCAGCAGTCCCGGGACTGTAATAGACTACGAGCAGTACTTC.